This passage covers 7 T cell receptor beta chains from one sample sequenced in a study of neurological immune-mediated disorders. One entry per CDR3 protein results from TCRdb running MiXCR on the 5' RACE reads. The data hold over 13,000 distinct CDR3 sequences, with about 9.4% observed a single time. The sample taken for sequencing was PBMCs. The receptors shown here come from a woman aged 40 to 55 in good health.

Judged by abundance, this clonotype is medium-sized. The J gene is TRBJ2-7, the V gene TRBV12-3 or TRBV12-4; 8 bases fit TRBD2. J was trimmed by 2 bases and V by 5 bases; bases with no gene match: 8. This CDR3 spans 15 amino acids. CDR3 nucleotides: TGTGCCAGCAGTGGTAGGCGGGGGGCCCCCTACGAGCAGTACTTC. Translating it yields CASSGRRGAPYEQYF.

This clonotype is deemed medium-sized (0.01 to 0.1%). The chain links TRBV20-1 to TRBJ1-6; a weak D match, TRBD1 (6 bases). V shed 3 bases and J shed 7 bases, with 10 bases lying between them. Per the germline V gene, CDR1 is DFQATT and CDR2 is SNEGSKA (reference sequence). The CDR3 is 13 amino acids. The CDR3 sequence: CSASTQGNSPLHF. The CDR3 DNA reads TGCAGTGCTAGTACGCAGGGGAATTCACCCCTCCACTTT.

This clonotype was recorded at least ten times. The genes are TRBV6-1 and TRBJ2-1; unclear D gene. Per germline, CDR1 MNHNS and CDR2 SASEGT. The CDR3 is made up of 13 amino acids. The V end was cut by 4 bases, the J end by 2 bases, with 6 bases between. The CDR3 DNA is TGTGCCAGCAGTGTTGAGGCCTACAATGAGCAGTTCTTC. It specifies CASSVEAYNEQFF.

This clonotype was detected ten times or more. J is TRBJ1-4 and V is TRBV2, with 7 bases identical to TRBD1. The CDR3 is made up of 13 amino acids. V was clipped by 4 bases and J by 10 bases; unmatched bases: 6. Germline assignment: CDR1 SNHLY and CDR2 FYNNEI. Here the CDR3 reads CASSGVHRGKLFF. CDR3 nucleotide sequence: TGTGCCAGCAGTGGAGTTCACAGGGGAAAACTGTTTTTT.

This clonotype was recorded at least ten times. This chain connects TRBV12-3 or TRBV12-4 to TRBJ2-2; possible D gene TRBD1, 6 bases. Trimming cost V 6 bases and J 0 bases, with 11 bases left between them. This CDR3 has 15 residues. The CDR3 bases are TGTGCCAGCAGCACGGGACATCCGAACACCGGGGAGCTGTTTTTT. It is translated as CASSTGHPNTGELFF.

The sample holds many counts of this clonotype. V is TRBV9 and J is TRBJ2-1; 9 nucleotides agree with TRBD1. Germline CDR1 reads SGDLS; CDR2 reads YYNGEE. The CDR3 is made up of 14 amino acids. The J segment lost 8 bases and the V segment lost 1 base, leaving 4 bases of the junction unmatched. In DNA, the CDR3 is TGTGCCAGCAGCGTATACAGGGGGCCCGATGAGCAGTTCTTC. Amino acids: CASSVYRGPDEQFF.

This clonotype was counted ten times or more. Germline is not matched at one junction end, which may reflect a read error. The V call is TRBV19, the J call TRBJ1-2, with TRBD1 as a possible D gene (5 bases). Germline V gene sequence: CDR1 LNHDA, CDR2 SQIVND (reference sequence). The CDR3 is 12 residues long. The CDR3 DNA reads as TGTGCCAGTAGCATAGACAGATATGGCTACACCTTC. Protein product: CASSIDRYGYTF.